This TCR beta chain originates from a study of blood T cell repertoires in COVID-19. Whole-study context: There were acute and convalescent COVID-19 samples, and they came from the United States, Italy and Spain. The analysed material was cDNA or gDNA that came from T cells, B-cell-depleted T cells, or PBMCs.

Per the original methods: Reference gene primer amplification gave estimated nucleated cell counts. TCRdb keeps only in-frame clones here, not all; method: immunoSEQ multiplex PCR. That table gives V, J and clone size, and the DNA gave D and trimming. The table records some 78,000 clones, around 86% of them present only once. Germline-derived CDR1 and CDR2 are GTSNPN and SVGIG (reference sequence). This CDR3 contains 13 residues. Trimming removed 2 bases from V and 7 bases from J, with 9 bases in between. The TCR originated in a man aged 45-65 years with active or convalescent COVID-19. Sequencing used peripheral blood. The chain uses TRBV30 and TRBJ1-6, with unresolved D. The DNA for the CDR3 is TGTGCCTGGAGTTTTACTTCGAATTCACCCCTCCACTTT. This sequence encodes CAWSFTSNSPLHF.